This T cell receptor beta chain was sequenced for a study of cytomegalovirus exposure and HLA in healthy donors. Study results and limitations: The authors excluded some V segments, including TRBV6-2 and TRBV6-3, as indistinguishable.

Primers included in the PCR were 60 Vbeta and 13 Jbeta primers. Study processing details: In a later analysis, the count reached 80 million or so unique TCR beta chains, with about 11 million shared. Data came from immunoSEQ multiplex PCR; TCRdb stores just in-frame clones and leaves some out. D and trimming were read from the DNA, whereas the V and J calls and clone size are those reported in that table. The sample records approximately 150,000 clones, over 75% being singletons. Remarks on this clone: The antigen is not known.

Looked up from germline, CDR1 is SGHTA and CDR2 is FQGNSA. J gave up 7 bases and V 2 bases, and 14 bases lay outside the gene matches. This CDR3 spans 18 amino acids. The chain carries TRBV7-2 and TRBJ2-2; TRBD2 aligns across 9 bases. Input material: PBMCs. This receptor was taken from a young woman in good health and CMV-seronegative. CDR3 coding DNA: TGTGCCAGCAGCTTATTTAGATCCTCGGGACTAGCCGGCGGGGAGCTGTTTTTT. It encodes CASSLFRSSGLAGGELFF.